This T cell receptor beta chain comes out of a study of chemoradiotherapy in HPV16-positive cancers. The assay was immunoSEQ multiplex PCR, and TCRdb's table has in-frame clones only and misses some. The repertoire holds tens of thousands of clones, about 92% seen once, with 22% in the top ten. V lost 4 bases and J lost 2; bases outside the gene matches: 8. The CDR3 contains 16 residues. Germline V gene sequence: CDR1 MNHNS, CDR2 SASEGT. The rearrangement uses TRBV6-1 and TRBJ1-3; the match to TRBD1 covers 7 bases. The source of this sequence is a human donor with HPV-associated anogenital cancer. Here the sequenced sample was blood, taken from a patient who underwent chemoradiotherapy. CDR3 DNA sequence: TGTGCCAGCAGTGTGACAGGGATGTCAGCTGGAAACACCATATATTTT. As protein: CASSVTGMSAGNTIYF.